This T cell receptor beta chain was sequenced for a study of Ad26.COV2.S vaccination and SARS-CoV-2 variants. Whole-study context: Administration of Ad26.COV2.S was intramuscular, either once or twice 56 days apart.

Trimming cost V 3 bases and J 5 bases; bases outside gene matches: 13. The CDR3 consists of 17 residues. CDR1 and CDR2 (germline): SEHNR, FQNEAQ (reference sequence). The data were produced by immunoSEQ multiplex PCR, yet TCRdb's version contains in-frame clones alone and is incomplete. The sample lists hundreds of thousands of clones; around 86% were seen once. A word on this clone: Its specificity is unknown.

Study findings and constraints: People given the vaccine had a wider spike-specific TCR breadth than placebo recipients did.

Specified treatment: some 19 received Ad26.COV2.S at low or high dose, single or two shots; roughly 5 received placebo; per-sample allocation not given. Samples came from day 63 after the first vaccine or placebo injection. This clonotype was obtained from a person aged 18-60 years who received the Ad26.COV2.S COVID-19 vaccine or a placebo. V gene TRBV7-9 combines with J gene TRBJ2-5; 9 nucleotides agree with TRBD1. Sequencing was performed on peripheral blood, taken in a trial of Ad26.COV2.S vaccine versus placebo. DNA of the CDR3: TGTGCCAGCAGCTTTCTAAGAGGACAGGGGTCAGCGGAGACCCAGTACTTC. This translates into CASSFLRGQGSAETQYF.